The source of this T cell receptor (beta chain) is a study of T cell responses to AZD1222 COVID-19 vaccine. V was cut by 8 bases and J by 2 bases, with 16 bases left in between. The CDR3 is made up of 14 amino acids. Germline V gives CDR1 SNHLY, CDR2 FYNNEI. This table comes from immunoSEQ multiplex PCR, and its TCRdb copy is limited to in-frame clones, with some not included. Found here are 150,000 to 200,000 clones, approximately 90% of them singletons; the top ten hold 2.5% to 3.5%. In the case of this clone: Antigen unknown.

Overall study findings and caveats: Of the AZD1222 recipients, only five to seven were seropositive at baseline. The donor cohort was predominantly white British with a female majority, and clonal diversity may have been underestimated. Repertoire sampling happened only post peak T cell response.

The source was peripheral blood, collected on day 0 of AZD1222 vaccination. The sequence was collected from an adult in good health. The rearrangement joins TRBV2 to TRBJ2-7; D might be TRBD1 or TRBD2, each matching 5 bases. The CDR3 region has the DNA TGTGCCAGCTCGGGGCCCACTCCGCCCTACGAGCAGTACTTC. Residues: CASSGPTPPYEQYF.